These 18 T cell receptor beta chains were all obtained from the same sample, sequenced in a study of control samples from healthy donors and cancer patients (dated by TCRdb to the early 2020s). To prepare the library, the immunoSEQ multiplex PCR assay was applied. Held by TCRdb, this immuneACCESS table contains in-frame sequences only and omits some clones. Under half of the omission traces to an unresolved V gene where checked; the cause of the rest is unknown. This sample has 75,000 to 90,000 clones in its table, and 86% of those were observed once. About 21% of the sample is taken by the ten largest. The sequencing sample was made of blood. The receptors come from a man aged 25 to 40 in good health.

The chain joins TRBV11-2 to TRBJ1-3; D not certain. The CDR3 covers 14 residues. V lost 0 bases, J lost 6 bases, and 9 bases lay in between. Germline-derived CDR1 and CDR2 are SGHAT and FQNNGV. CDR3 bases: TGTGCCAGCAGCTTAGAGGTTCAGATAAACACCATATATTTT. Translating it yields CASSLEVQINTIYF.

The chain carries TRBV11-2 and TRBJ2-3; 13 bases match TRBD2. Germline trimming cut 3 bases from V and 1 base from J; bases unmatched to any gene: 4. The CDR3 extends over 17 amino acids. From germline, CDR1 is SGHAT and CDR2 FQNNGV. As DNA, the CDR3 is TGTGCCAGCAGCTTTGGACTAGCGGGGGTCCGCACAGATACGCAGTATTTT. Translation: CASSFGLAGVRTDTQYF.

The chain joins TRBV29-1 to TRBJ1-2; 7 bases fit TRBD1. V lost 4 bases to trimming and J lost 8 bases; unmatched junction nucleotides: 4. The germline CDR1 and CDR2 sequences are SQVTM and ANQGSEA. The length of the CDR3 is 11 residues. CDR3 in DNA: TGCAGCGTTGCTAGACAGGGAGGCTACACCTTC. Amino acids: CSVARQGGYTF. Looking up the rest from reference TRBV29-1 and TRBJ1-2 gives the full variable domain: SAVISQKPSRDICQRGTSLTIQCQVDSQVTMMFWYRQQPGQSLTLIATANQGSEATYESGFVIDKFPISRPNLTFSTLTVSNMSPEDSSIYLCSVARQGGYTFGSGTRLTVV.

The rearrangement joins TRBV9 to TRBJ1-6; D may be TRBD1 (6 bases). This CDR3 contains 17 residues. Between the trimmed V and J ends, which lost 4 bases and 0 bases, there was a span of 14 bases. In germline, CDR1 is SGDLS, CDR2 YYNGEE. CDR3 loop: CASSSRQAPSYNSPLHF. As DNA, the CDR3 is TGTGCCAGCAGCAGCAGACAGGCGCCCTCCTATAATTCACCCCTCCACTTT. Full variable domain (remainder filled in from reference TRBV9 and TRBJ1-6): DSGVTQTPKHLITATGQRVTLRCSPRSGDLSVYWYQQSLDQGLQFLIQYYNGEERAKGNILERFSAQQFPDLHSELNLSSLELGDSALYFCASSSRQAPSYNSPLHFGNGTRLTVT.

The chain carries TRBV9 and TRBJ1-4; D unclear. Germline V lookup: CDR1 SGDLS, CDR2 YYNGEE. This CDR3 has 15 amino acids. V lost 0 bases, J lost 7 bases, and 13 bases lay in between. The CDR3 sequence: CASSVAPGVGEKLFF. CDR3 coding DNA: TGTGCCAGCAGCGTAGCTCCGGGAGTCGGTGAAAAACTGTTTTTT.

This clone was counted a single time. The rearrangement joins TRBV29-1 to TRBJ2-3; possible D gene TRBD2, 6 bases. The V end was cut by 3 bases, the J end by 1 base, with 11 bases between. CDR1 and CDR2 from the germline V gene are SQVTM and ANQGSEA. CDR3 size: 14 residues. The chain's CDR3 is CSVDLGGGTDTQYF. The CDR3 coding sequence is TGCAGCGTTGACTTGGGGGGTGGCACAGATACGCAGTATTTT.

This clone was detected once. The chain couples TRBV5-1 to TRBJ1-1; D possibly corresponds to TRBD1 (5 bases). CDR3 length: 16 amino acids. Deletions cut 0 bases from V and 4 bases from J, with 16 bases between. Germline CDR1 reads SGHRS; CDR2 reads YFSETQ. This chain's CDR3 is CASSLGFVGAGTEAFF. As DNA, the CDR3 is TGCGCCAGCAGCTTGGGCTTTGTCGGGGCGGGCACTGAAGCTTTCTTT.

This clone came up once. V usage is TRBV29-1 and J usage is TRBJ1-2, with D unresolved. This CDR3 spans 13 amino acids. Trimming removed 7 bases at V and 0 bases at J, with 12 bases between. From germline, CDR1 is SQVTM and CDR2 ANQGSEA. The CDR3 reads CSATGEANYGYTF. The CDR3 nucleotides read TGCAGCGCGACGGGAGAGGCTAACTATGGCTACACCTTC.

The chain uses TRBV5-1 and TRBJ2-2; the D gene is possibly TRBD2 (6 bases). This CDR3 spans 15 amino acids. V dropped 5 bases and J dropped 4 bases, with 15 bases sitting between them. CDR1 and CDR2 (germline): SGHRS, YFSETQ. The chain's CDR3 is CASSQDQGGTGELFF. In nucleotides, the CDR3 is TGCGCCAGCAGTCAAGACCAGGGAGGCACCGGGGAGCTGTTTTTT.

V gene TRBV7-2 combines with J gene TRBJ2-3; no clear D gene. V was trimmed by 5 bases and J by 4 bases, leaving 13 bases between them. Germline CDR1 SGHTA, CDR2 FQGNSA. The CDR3 totals 14 residues. This CDR3 is CASSVNGSPDTQYF. The CDR3 region has the DNA TGTGCCAGCAGCGTAAACGGGTCCCCAGATACGCAGTATTTT.

The V call is TRBV27, the J call TRBJ1-2; D call uncertain. This CDR3 has 16 amino acids. The V and J ends lost 4 bases and 4 bases respectively, with 19 bases between them. Germline values: CDR1 MNHEY, CDR2 SMNVEV (reference sequence). Written as DNA, the CDR3 is TGTGCCAGCAGTTCCCTTGGTGGAGAAATGATCTATGGCTACACCTTC. The encoded protein is CASSSLGGEMIYGYTF.

This chain joins TRBV4-2 and TRBJ1-1; 9 bases align to TRBD1. Germline-derived CDR1 and CDR2 are LGHNA and YNFKEQ. This CDR3 is built from 17 residues. V lost 4 bases, J lost 3 bases, and 12 bases stayed unmatched. CDR3 in DNA: TGTGCCAGCAGCCCTCTCACAGGGGGCGCGGGGGACACTGAAGCTTTCTTT. Its protein is CASSPLTGGAGDTEAFF.

The CDR3 protein is CASSHPARQGGSGEQYF. CDR3 coding DNA: TGTGCCAGCAGTCACCCCGCTCGACAGGGGGGCTCCGGGGAGCAGTACTTC. The chain carries TRBV6-2 or TRBV6-3 and TRBJ2-7; 9 nucleotides align to TRBD1. The J segment lost 7 bases and the V segment lost 5 bases, leaving 18 bases of the junction unmatched. The CDR3 loop spans 17 amino acids. Germline values: CDR1 MNHEY, CDR2 SVGEGT.

The chain joins TRBV6-5 to TRBJ2-5; D may be TRBD2 (6 bases). In germline, CDR1 is MNHEY, CDR2 SVGAGI. V was trimmed by 2 bases and J by 5 bases, leaving 15 bases between them. The CDR3 totals 15 residues. The CDR3 DNA reads as TGTGCCAGCAGTTACGCGGGGTCCCTCCAGGAGACCCAGTACTTC. It translates to CASSYAGSLQETQYF.

The chain employs TRBV18 and TRBJ2-2; TRBD2 matches 9 bases. The J segment lost 3 bases and the V segment lost 3 bases, leaving 5 bases of the junction unmatched. The V gene's germline CDR1 is KGHSH and CDR2 LQKENI. The CDR3 is made up of 16 amino acids. The CDR3 protein is CASSPAAGGHTGELFF. The CDR3 DNA is TGTGCCAGCTCACCGGCAGCGGGGGGACACACCGGGGAGCTGTTTTTT.

The J gene is TRBJ1-1, the V gene TRBV30; D might be TRBD1 (6 bases). In germline, CDR1 is GTSNPN, CDR2 SVGIG (reference sequence). V lost 7 bases and J lost 1, with 16 bases in between. This CDR3 comprises 14 residues. The CDR3 sequence: CASYRGGGNTEAFF. The CDR3 nucleotides are TGTGCCTCGTATAGGGGGGGTGGGAACACTGAAGCTTTCTTT.

This rearrangement joins TRBV6-2 or TRBV6-3 to TRBJ2-7; 7 bases align to TRBD1. Trimming at V came to 5 bases and at J to 7 bases, leaving 8 bases not matched to a gene. This CDR3 has 13 residues. Germline CDR1 and CDR2: MNHEY and SVGEGT. The CDR3 loop reads CASSPRGSGEQYV. The CDR3 nucleotides read TGTGCCAGCAGTCCCAGGGGGTCCGGTGAGCAGTACGTC.

This chain connects TRBV7-9 to TRBJ2-4, with no clear D. CDR1 is SEHNR, CDR2 FQNEAQ, per germline (reference sequence). The CDR3 extends over 15 amino acids. V lost 5 bases and J lost 0, with 11 bases in between. The CDR3 DNA reads as TGTGCCAGCAGCCCGGAGTCTTTAGCCAAAAACATTCAGTACTTC. The encoded protein is CASSPESLAKNIQYF.